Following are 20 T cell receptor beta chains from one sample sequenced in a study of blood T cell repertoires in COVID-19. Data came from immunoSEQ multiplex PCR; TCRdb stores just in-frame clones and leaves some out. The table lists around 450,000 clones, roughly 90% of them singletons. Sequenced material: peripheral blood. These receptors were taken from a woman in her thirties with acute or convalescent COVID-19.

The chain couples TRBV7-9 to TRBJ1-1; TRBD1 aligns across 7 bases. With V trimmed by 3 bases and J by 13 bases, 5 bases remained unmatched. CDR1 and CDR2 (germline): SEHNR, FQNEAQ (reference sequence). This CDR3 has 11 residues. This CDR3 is CASSFSGQFFF. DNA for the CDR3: TGTGCCAGCAGCTTCTCGGGACAGTTTTTCTTT. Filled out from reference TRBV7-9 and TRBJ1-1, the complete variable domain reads DTGVSQNPRHKITKRGQNVTFRCDPISEHNRLYWYRQTLGQGPEFLTYFQNEAQLEKSRLLSDRFSAERPKGSFSTLEIQRTEQGDSAMYLCASSFSGQFFFGQGTRLTVV.

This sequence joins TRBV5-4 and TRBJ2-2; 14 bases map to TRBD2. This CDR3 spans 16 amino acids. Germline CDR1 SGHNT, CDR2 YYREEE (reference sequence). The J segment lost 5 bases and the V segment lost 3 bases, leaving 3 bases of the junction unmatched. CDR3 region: CASSSGLAGETGELFF. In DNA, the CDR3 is TGTGCCAGCAGCTCGGGACTAGCGGGGGAAACCGGGGAGCTGTTTTTT.

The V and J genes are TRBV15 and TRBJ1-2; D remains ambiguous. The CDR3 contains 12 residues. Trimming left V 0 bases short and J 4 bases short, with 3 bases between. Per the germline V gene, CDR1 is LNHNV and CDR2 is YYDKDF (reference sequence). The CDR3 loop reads CATSRDLYGYTF. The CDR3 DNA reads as TGTGCCACCAGCAGAGACCTCTATGGCTACACCTTC.

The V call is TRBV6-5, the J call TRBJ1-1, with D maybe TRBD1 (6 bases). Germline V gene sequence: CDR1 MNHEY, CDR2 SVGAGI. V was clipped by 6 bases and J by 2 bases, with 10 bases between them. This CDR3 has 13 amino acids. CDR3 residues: CASRRGINTEAFF. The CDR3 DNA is TGTGCCAGCAGAAGGGGGATTAACACTGAAGCTTTCTTT.

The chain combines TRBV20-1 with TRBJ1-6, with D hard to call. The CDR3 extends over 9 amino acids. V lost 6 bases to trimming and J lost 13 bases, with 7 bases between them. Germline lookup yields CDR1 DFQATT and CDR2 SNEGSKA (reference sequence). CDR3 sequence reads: CSANEPLHF. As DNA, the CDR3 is TGCAGTGCCAACGAGCCCCTCCACTTT.

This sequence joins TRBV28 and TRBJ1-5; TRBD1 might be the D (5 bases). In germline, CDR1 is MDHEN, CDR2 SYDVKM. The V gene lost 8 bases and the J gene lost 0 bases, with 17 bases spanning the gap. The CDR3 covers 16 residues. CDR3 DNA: TGTGCCAGCGTAAGCGGGGGTGACAGTAGCAATCAGCCCCAGCATTTT. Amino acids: CASVSGGDSSNQPQHF.

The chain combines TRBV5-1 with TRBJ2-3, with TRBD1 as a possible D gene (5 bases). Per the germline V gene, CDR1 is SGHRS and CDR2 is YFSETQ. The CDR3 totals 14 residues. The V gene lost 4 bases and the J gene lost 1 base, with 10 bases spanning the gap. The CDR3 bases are TGCGCCAGCAGCCCTGGGGCGGGCACAGATACGCAGTATTTT. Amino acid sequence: CASSPGAGTDTQYF.

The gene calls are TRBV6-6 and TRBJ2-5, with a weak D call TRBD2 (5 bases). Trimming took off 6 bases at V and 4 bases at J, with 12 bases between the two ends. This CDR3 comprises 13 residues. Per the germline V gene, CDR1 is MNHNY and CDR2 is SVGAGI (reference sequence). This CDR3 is CASSSPGRETQYF. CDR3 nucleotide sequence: TGTGCCAGCAGCTCACCGGGGAGAGAGACCCAGTACTTC.

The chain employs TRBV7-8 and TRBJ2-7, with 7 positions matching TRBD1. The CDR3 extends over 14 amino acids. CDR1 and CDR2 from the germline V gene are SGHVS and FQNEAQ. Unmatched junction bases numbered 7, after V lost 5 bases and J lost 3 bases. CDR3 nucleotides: TGTGCCAGCAGCCTCGGGACAGAGATCTACGAGCAGTACTTC. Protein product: CASSLGTEIYEQYF.

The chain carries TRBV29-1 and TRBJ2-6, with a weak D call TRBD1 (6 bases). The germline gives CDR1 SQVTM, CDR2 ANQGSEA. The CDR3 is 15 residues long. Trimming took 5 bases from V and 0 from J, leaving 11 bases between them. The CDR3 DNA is TGCAGCGTTCAGGGGTTTAGCTCTGGGGCCAACGTCCTGACTTTC. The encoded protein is CSVQGFSSGANVLTF.

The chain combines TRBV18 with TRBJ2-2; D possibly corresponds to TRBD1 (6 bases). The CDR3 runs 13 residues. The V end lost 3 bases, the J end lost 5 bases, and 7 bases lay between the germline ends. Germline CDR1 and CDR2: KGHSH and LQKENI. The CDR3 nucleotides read TGTGCCAGCTCACCCGACAGGACCGGGGAGCTGTTTTTT. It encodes CASSPDRTGELFF. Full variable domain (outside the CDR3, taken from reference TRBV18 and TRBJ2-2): NAGVMQNPRHLVRRRGQEARLRCSPMKGHSHVYWYRQLPEEGLKFMVYLQKENIIDESGMPKERFSAEFPKEGPSILRIQQVVRGDSAAYFCASSPDRTGELFFGEGSRLTVL.

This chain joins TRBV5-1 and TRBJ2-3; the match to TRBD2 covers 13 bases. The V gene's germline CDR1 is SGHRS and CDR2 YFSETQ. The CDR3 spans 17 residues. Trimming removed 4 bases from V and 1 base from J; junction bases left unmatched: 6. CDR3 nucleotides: TGCGCCAGCAGCCTGGGACTAGCGGGGTTCGGCACAGATACGCAGTATTTT. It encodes CASSLGLAGFGTDTQYF.

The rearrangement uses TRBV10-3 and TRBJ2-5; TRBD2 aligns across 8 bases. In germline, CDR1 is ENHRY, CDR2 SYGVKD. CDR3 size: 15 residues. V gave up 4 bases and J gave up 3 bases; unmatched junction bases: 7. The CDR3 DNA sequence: TGTGCCATCAGTGCGTCCAGCGGGGGAGAAGAGACCCAGTACTTC. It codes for CAISASSGGEETQYF.

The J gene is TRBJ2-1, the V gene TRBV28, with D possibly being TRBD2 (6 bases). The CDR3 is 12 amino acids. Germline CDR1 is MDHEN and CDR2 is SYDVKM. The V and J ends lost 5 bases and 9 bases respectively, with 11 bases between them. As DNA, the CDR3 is TGTGCCAGCAGTGAGACGGGAGTTGAGCAGTTCTTC. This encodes CASSETGVEQFF.

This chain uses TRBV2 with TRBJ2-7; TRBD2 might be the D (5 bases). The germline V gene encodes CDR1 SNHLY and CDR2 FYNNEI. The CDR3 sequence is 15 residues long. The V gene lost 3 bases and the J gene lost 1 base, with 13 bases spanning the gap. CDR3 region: CASSDRDYGSYEQYF. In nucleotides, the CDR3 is TGTGCCAGCAGTGATCGGGATTACGGTTCCTACGAGCAGTACTTC.

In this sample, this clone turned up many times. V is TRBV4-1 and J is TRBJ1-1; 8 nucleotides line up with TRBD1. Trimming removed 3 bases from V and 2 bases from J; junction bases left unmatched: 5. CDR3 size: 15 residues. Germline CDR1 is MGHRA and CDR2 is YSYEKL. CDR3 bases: TGCGCCAGCAGCCACACAGGGGGGCTAAACACTGAAGCTTTCTTT. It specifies CASSHTGGLNTEAFF.

The CDR3 protein is CASSQDGGGGFYEQYF. CDR3 DNA: TGTGCCAGCAGCCAAGATGGGGGTGGGGGGTTTTACGAGCAGTACTTC. The genes are TRBV4-2 and TRBJ2-7; D perhaps matches TRBD2 (6 bases). The CDR3 extends over 16 amino acids. Trimming stripped 0 bases from V and 4 bases from J, with 16 bases between. Germline CDR1 is LGHNA and CDR2 is YNFKEQ.

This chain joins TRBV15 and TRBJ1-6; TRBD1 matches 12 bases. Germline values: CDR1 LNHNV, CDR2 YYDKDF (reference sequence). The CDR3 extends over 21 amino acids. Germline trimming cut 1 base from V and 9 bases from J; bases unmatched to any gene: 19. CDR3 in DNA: TGTGCCACCAGCAGAGCCGTTTCCGGGACAGGGGGCCCGTTATCATCTTCACCCCTCCACTTT. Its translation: CATSRAVSGTGGPLSSSPLHF.

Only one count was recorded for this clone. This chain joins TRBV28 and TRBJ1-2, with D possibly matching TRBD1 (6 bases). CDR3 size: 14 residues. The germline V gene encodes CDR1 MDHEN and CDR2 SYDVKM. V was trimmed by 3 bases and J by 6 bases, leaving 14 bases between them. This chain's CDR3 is CASSLDRGQDGYTF. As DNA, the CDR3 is TGTGCCAGCAGTTTGGACAGAGGGCAGGATGGCTACACCTTC.

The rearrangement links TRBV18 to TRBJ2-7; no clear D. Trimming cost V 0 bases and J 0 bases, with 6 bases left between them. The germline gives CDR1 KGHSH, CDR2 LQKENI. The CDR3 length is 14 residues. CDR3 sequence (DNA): TGTGCCAGCTCACCACCGTCCAGCTCCTACGAGCAGTACTTC. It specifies CASSPPSSSYEQYF.